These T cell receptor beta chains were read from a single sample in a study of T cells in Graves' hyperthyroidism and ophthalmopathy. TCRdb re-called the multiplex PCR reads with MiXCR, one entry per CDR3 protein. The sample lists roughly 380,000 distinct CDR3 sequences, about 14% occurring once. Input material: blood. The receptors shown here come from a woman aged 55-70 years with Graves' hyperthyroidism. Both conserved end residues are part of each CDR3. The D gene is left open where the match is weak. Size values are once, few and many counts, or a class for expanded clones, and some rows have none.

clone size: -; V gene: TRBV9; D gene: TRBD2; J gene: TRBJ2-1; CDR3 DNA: TGTGCCAGCAGCGTAGGTGTTAGCGGGAGTAGGTTCTTC; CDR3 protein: CASSVGVSGSRFF
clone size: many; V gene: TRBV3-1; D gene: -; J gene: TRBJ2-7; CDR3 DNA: TGTGCCAGCAGCTGGGGCCGCGAGCAGTACTTC; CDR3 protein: CASSWGREQYF
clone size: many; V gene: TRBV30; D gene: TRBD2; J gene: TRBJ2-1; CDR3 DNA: TGTGCCTTCGGGAGGGCCCACAATGAGCAGTTCTTC; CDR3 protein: CAFGRAHNEQFF
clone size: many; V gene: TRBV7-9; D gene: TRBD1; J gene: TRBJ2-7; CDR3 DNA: TGTGCCAGCAGCCGAACCAGGGGGAGAACCCCCTACGAGCAGTACTTC; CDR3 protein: CASSRTRGRTPYEQYF
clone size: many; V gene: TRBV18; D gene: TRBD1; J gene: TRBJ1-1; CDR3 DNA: TGTGCCAGCTCACCAGGGAGCGCAGGGGGCACTGAAGCTTTCTTT; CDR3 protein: CASSPGSAGGTEAFF
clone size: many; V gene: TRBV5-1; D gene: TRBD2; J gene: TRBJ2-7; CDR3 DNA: TGCGCCAGCAGCTTGTCCTACTCCAGCGGGATCTCCTACGAGCAGTACTTC; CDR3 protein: CASSLSYSSGISYEQYF
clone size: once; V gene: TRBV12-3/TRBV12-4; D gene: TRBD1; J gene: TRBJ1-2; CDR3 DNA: TGTGCCAGCAGCGGGACAGGGGGCAGTAACTATGGCTACACCTTC; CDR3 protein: CASSGTGGSNYGYTF
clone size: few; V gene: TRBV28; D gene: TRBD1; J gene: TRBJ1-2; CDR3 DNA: TGTGCCAGCAGGACAGGGTTTGGCTACACCTTC; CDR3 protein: CASRTGFGYTF
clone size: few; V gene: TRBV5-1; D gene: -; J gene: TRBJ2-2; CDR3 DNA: TGCGCCAGCAGCTTTAGGTTCGGAGGGGACGGCGGGGAGCTGTTTTTT; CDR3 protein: CASSFRFGGDGGELFF
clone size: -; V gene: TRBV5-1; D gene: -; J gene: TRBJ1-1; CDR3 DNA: TGCGCCAGCAGCCTCCCTTTTGGGGGGCGAGACAAAGGAGCTTTCTTT; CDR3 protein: CASSLPFGGRDKGAFF
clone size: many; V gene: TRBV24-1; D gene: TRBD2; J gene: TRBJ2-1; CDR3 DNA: TGTGCCACCAGTCTGGCGGGAGGCCCCAATGAGCAGTTCTTC; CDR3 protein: CATSLAGGPNEQFF
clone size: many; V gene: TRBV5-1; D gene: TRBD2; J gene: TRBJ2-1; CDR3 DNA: TGCGCCAGCAGCTTAATGCGACTAGCTTTCGATGAGCAGTTCTTC; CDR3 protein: CASSLMRLAFDEQFF
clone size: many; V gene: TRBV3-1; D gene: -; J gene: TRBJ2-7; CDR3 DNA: TGTGCCAGCAGCCAAGGGAGAGGGGGGCAGTACTTC; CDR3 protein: CASSQGRGGQYF
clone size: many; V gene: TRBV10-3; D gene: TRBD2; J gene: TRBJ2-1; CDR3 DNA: TGTGCCATCAGTGGGGGGACTAGCGGCAGCAACAATGAGCAGTTCTTC; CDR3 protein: CAISGGTSGSNNEQFF
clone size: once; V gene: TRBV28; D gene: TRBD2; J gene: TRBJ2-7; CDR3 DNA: TGTGCCAGCAGTTTGGGGCTAGCGGGGGTTAAGCAGTACTTC; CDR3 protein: CASSLGLAGVKQYF
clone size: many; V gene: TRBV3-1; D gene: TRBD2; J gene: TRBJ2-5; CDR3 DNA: TGTGCCAGCAGCTTAGCGGGAGGGCCAGGAGAGACCCAGTACTTC; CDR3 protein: CASSLAGGPGETQYF
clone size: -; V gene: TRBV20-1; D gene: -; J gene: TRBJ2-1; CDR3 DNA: TGCAGTGCCGCCAAGTCGTCTAGGGGCTACAATGAGCAGTTCTTC; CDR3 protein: CSAAKSSRGYNEQFF
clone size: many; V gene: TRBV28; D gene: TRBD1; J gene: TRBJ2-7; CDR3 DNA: TGTGCCAGCGTTAAGGGACAGGGGTTATACGAGCAGTACTTC; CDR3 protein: CASVKGQGLYEQYF
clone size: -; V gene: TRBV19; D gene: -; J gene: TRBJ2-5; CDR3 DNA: TGTGCCAGTAGCCGAACCGGGGGAGAGACCCAGTACTTC; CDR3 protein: CASSRTGGETQYF
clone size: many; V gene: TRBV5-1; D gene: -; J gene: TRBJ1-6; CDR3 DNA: TGCGCCAGCAGCTTGGAAGGAATCGGTTCACCCCTCCACTTT; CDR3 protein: CASSLEGIGSPLHF
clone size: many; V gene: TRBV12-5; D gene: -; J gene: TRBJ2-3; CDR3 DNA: TGTGCTAGTGCACCAGCTGCCGTAGGCACAGATACGCAGTATTTT; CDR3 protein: CASAPAAVGTDTQYF
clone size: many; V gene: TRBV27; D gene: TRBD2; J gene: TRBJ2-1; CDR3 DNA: TGTGCCAGCAGTTTCGGGACTAGCGGGTGGAATGAGCAGTTCTTC; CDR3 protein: CASSFGTSGWNEQFF
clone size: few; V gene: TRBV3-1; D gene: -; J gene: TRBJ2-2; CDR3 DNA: TGTGCCAGCAGCCTCCTCGAGGGGGGGATCCCCGGGGAGCTGTTTTTT; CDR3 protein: CASSLLEGGIPGELFF
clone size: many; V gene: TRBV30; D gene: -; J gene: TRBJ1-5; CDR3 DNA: TGTGCCTGGAACGGACAGATCAATCAGCCCCAGCATTTT; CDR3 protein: CAWNGQINQPQHF
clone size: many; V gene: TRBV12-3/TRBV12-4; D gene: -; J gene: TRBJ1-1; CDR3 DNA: TGTGCCAGCAGTAGCTCAGGACTGATGAACACTGAAGCTTTCTTT; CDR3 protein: CASSSSGLMNTEAFF
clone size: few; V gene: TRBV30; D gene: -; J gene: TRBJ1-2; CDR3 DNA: TGTGCCGGTAGGGATAGGCTCGGAAACTATGGCTACACCTTC; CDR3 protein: CAGRDRLGNYGYTF
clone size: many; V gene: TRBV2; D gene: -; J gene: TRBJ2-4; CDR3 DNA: TGTGCCAGCAGTGTCGTCTCCCAGGGTCAGTACTTC; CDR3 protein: CASSVVSQGQYF
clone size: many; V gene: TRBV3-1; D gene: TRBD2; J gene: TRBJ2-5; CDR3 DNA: TGTGCCAGCAGCGGGGGACTAGCGCTGGAGACCCAGTACTTC; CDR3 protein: CASSGGLALETQYF
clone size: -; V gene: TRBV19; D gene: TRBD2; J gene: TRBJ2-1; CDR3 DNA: TGTGCCAGTAGTATAGTCGGGACTAGCGGGAGGAATGAGCAGTTCTTC; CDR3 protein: CASSIVGTSGRNEQFF
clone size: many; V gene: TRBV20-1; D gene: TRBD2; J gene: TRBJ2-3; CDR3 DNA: TGCAGTGCCCAGGGGGTAGCGGGAGCCACAGATACGCAGTATTTT; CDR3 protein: CSAQGVAGATDTQYF
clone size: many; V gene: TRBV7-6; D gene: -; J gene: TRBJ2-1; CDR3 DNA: TGTGCCAGCAGCTTAGGATATGGGAGCTCCTACAATGAGCAGTTCTTC; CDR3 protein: CASSLGYGSSYNEQFF
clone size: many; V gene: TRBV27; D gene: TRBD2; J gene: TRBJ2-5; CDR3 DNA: TGTGTCTCGGGGCGGGAGAGGAAGACCCAGTACTTC; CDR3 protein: CVSGRERKTQYF
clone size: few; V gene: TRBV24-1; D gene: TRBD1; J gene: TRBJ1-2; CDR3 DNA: TGTGCCACCCAGAAATCCGGGACAGGGGATGGCTACACCTTC; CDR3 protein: CATQKSGTGDGYTF
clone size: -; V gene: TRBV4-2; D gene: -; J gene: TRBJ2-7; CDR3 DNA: TGTGCCAGCAGCCAAGATTTTCAGGCACAGAGGCCTTACGAGCAGTACTTC; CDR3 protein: CASSQDFQAQRPYEQYF
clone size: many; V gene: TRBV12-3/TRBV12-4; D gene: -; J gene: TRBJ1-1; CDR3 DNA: TGTGCCAGCAGCTTAGGACGGCGGAACACTGAAGCTTTCTTT; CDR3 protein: CASSLGRRNTEAFF
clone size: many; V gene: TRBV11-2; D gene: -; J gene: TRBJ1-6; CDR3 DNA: TGTGCCAGCAGCTTACAGAACCTTTATTCACCCCTCCACTTT; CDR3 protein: CASSLQNLYSPLHF
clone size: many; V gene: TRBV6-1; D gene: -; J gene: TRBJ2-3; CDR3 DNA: TGTGCCAGCAGCCCCCGACGGGGAAGGGGAGGAGGGGTCGGCACAGATACGCAGTATTTT; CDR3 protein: CASSPRRGRGGGVGTDTQYF
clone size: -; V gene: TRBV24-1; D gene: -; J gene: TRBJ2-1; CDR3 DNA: TGTGCCACCAGTGATCTCAGCTACAATGAGCAGTTCTTC; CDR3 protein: CATSDLSYNEQFF
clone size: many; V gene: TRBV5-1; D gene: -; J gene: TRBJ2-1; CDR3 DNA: TGCGCCAGCAGCTTAGGGAGTGGCGCCCCCAATGAGCAGTTCTTC; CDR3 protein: CASSLGSGAPNEQFF
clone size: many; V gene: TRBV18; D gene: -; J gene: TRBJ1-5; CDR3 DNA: TGTGCCAGCTCAGCGATTGAGAGCAATCAGCCCCAGCATTTT; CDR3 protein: CASSAIESNQPQHF
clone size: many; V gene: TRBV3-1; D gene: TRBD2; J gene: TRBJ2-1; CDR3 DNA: TGTGCCAGCAGCCAAGATCATAAGCGGGGAACGGGAAATGAGCAGTTCTTC; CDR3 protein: CASSQDHKRGTGNEQFF
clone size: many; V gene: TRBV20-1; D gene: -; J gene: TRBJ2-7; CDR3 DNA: TGCAGTGCTAGGAACCGCCACTACGAGCAGTACTTC; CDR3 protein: CSARNRHYEQYF
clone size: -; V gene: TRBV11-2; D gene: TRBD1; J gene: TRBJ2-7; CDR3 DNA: TGTGCCAGCAGCTCCATGACAGGGCGCGAGCAGTACTTC; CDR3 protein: CASSSMTGREQYF
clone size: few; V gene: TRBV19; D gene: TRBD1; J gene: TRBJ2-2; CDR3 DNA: TGTGCCAGTAGTATAGCAGGGGGCGACACCGGGGAGCTGTTTTTT; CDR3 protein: CASSIAGGDTGELFF
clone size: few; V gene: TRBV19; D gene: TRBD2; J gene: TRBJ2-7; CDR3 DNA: TGTGCCAGTAGTATAGATCTAACCCTAGCGGGAGGGCCGCCGTACGAGCAGTACTTC; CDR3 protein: CASSIDLTLAGGPPYEQYF
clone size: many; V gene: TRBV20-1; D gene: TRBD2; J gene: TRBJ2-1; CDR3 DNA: TGCAGTGCTAGGCCGTTAGCGGGAGGGAGGGACAATGAGCAGTTCTTC; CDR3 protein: CSARPLAGGRDNEQFF
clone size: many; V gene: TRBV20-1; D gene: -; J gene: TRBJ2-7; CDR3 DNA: TGCAGTGGATTGGCAGGGAGCTCCTACGAGCAGTACTTC; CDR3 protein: CSGLAGSSYEQYF
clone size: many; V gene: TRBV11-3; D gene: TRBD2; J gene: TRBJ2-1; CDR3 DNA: TGTGCCAGCAGCTCCCCGAGGAGCGGGAGGCTATACAATGAGCAGTTCTTC; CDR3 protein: CASSSPRSGRLYNEQFF
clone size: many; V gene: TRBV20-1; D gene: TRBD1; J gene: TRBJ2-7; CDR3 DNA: TGCAGTGCTAGGGGCGTGGGGGGACAGGGACTCTACGAGCAGTACTTC; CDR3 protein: CSARGVGGQGLYEQYF
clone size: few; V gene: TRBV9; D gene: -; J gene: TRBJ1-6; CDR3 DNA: TGTGCCAGCAGCGGTACAGGAATCAATAATTCACCCCTCCACTTT; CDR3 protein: CASSGTGINNSPLHF
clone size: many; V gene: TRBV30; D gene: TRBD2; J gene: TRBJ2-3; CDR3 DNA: TGTGCCTGGACTAGCGGGAGGACAGATACGCAGTATTTT; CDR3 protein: CAWTSGRTDTQYF
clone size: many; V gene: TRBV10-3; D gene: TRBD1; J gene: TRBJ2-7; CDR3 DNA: TGTGCCATCAGCCCTACACGGGACAGGGGAATTTACGAGCAGTACTTC; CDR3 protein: CAISPTRDRGIYEQYF
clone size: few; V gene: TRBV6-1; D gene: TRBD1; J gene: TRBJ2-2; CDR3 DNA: TGTGCCAGCAGATGGACAGGGTCCACCGGGGAGCTGTTTTTT; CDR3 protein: CASRWTGSTGELFF
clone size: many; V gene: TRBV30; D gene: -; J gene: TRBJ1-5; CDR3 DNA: TGTGCCTGGAGTGTCCAGGGACCCCAGCATTTT; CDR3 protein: CAWSVQGPQHF
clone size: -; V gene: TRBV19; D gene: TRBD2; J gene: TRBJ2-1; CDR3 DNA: TGTGCCAGTAGTAGCACCGGGACTAGCGGGAGCTACAATGAGCAGTTCTTC; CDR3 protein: CASSSTGTSGSYNEQFF